The 6 T cell receptor beta chains given below trace back to one sample, sequenced in a study of cytomegalovirus exposure and HLA in healthy donors. PCR amplification relied on 60 Vbeta primers (plus 13 Jbeta primers). TCRdb's copy holds only in-frame clones and misses some; the assay was immunoSEQ multiplex PCR. The sample lists roughly 150,000 clones, about four fifths seen once, with 4.5% to 5% in the top ten. The source material was PBMCs. The receptors come from a man younger than 40 in good health.

In this sample, this clone turned up once. This chain uses TRBV28 with TRBJ1-5, with 7 bases matching TRBD1. J was trimmed by 1 base and V by 6 bases; bases with no gene match: 3. CDR3 length equals 14 residues. Germline-derived CDR1 and CDR2 are MDHEN and SYDVKM. The CDR3 region is CASRTDRSNQPQHF. CDR3 bases: TGTGCCAGCAGGACGGACAGGAGCAATCAGCCCCAGCATTTT.

The gene calls are TRBV7-3 and TRBJ2-2, with TRBD1 matching over 9 bases. The CDR3 loop spans 16 amino acids. The trim removed 4 bases at V and 5 bases at J, leaving 8 bases unmatched. Germline V gene sequence: CDR1 SGHTA, CDR2 FQGTGA. The CDR3 region is CASSSGGTGRTGELFF. The CDR3 bases are TGTGCCAGCAGCTCAGGGGGGACAGGGCGGACCGGGGAGCTGTTTTTT.

The chain joins TRBV6-6 to TRBJ1-5; D remains ambiguous. CDR1 MNHNY and CDR2 SVGAGI come from the germline V gene (reference sequence). V was clipped by 6 bases and J by 11 bases, with 17 bases between them. There are 13 residues in the CDR3. In nucleotides, the CDR3 is TGTGCCAGCAGCTTCTCGCCCAGGCAGGCCCAGCATTTT. Its protein product is CASSFSPRQAQHF.

This clone was seen a single time. The chain carries TRBV11-3 and TRBJ2-5; TRBD2 aligns across 14 bases. The length of the CDR3 is 16 residues. V gave up 5 bases and J gave up 14 bases; unmatched junction bases: 16. CDR1 is SGHNT, CDR2 YENEEA, per germline. The CDR3 loop is CASSPAGLAGGPGGYF. The CDR3, as DNA: TGTGCCAGCAGCCCGGCAGGACTAGCGGGAGGCCCTGGTGGATACTTC.

The count of this clone is one. The chain combines TRBV7-9 with TRBJ1-4; no firm D call. Germline V gene lookup returns CDR1 SEHNR and CDR2 FQNEAQ (reference sequence). Trimming pared 5 bases from V and 7 bases from J, leaving 11 bases between. The CDR3 is 13 residues long. CDR3 DNA sequence: TGTGCCAGCAGCCCTCACGAGGGTGAAAAACTGTTTTTT. Its protein product is CASSPHEGEKLFF.

The chain couples TRBV2 to TRBJ1-5, with D possibly being TRBD1 (5 bases). The CDR3 length is 14 residues. V dropped 8 bases and J dropped 6 bases, with 17 bases sitting between them. Germline CDR1 SNHLY, CDR2 FYNNEI. The CDR3 region is CASVDPRAGQPQHF. In DNA, the CDR3 is TGTGCCAGCGTAGATCCCAGGGCCGGTCAGCCCCAGCATTTT.